This T cell receptor (beta chain) was observed in a study of T cell clonality in common variable immunodeficiency (dated by TCRdb to the mid-2010s). Beyond this particular receptor, the publication reports: CVID subjects shared fewer TCRbeta clones with each other than healthy controls did (p < 0.0001). Patient heterogeneity within the CVID cohort put limits on correlating repertoire features with clinical complications. According to the authors, figuring out what caused the increased clonality in CVID would require sequencing the repertoires of T cell subpopulations. Fewer deletions and N-nucleotide insertions were reportedly observed in CVID TCRbeta sequences, and highly modified clones with 13 or more V deletions were reportedly absent from CVID TCRbeta sequences. Increased TCRbeta clonality was found in CVID subjects compared with healthy controls (t-test p = 0.018), with the increase being most characteristic of about a third of subjects. Even though DNA input was equal, the average per sample came to some 82,000 unique sequences for controls compared with about 31,547 for CVID samples.

Equivalent amounts of genomic DNA from CVID and control samples were used as sequencing input. For every sample, a 60 bp segment covering the rearranged TCRbeta CDR3 region was amplified and then sequenced. The immunoSEQ assay, a bias-corrected multiplex PCR combined with high-throughput sequencing, was used for TCRbeta amplification. Under the source paper's analysis protocol: Every unique nucleotide sequence was considered a clone and was annotated with V, D and J genes, copy number and frequency. Sequences were labeled productive if in frame, and non-productive if out of frame or containing stop codons. As previously described, clonality was computed from Shannon's entropy. Mean CDR3 Kyte-Doolittle hydropathy was derived from the predicted amino acid sequences of productive clones. Using the R hclust function, scaled V gene usage was clustered hierarchically with Manhattan distance and complete linkage. Clone sharing by CDR3 amino acid sequence was assessed by resampling 12 repertoires per group over 100 rounds. The repertoires were searched for about 68 published EBV-specific TCRbeta sequences and 245 published CMV-specific TCRbeta sequences. A couple of CVID samples yielding fewer than 10,000 sequences were excluded from analysis, leaving over 35 CVID repertoires. Sourced from immuneACCESS, this table was stored by TCRdb with only in-frame sequences that have V and J called. A share of the clones is absent; for the studies checked, an unresolved V gene accounts for under half, and the remainder has no known explanation. D and trimming were read from the DNA, whereas the V and J calls and clone size are those reported in that table. For this sample, several thousand clones appear and none is a singleton. About 4.5% of the sample belongs to the ten largest clones.

Diagnosis of CVID followed standard criteria, namely serum IgG, IgA and/or IgM below the normal range together with specific antibody deficiency. There were 40 to 45 subjects in the CVID group (about 29 male and 15 or so female), ranging in age from about 8 to 65 years, with a mean age of around 44. Most of the CVID patients and most of the healthy controls were of Caucasian heritage. At the time of study participation, every CVID subject had been on replacement immunoglobulin therapy for at least one year. At blood collection, none of the CVID subjects was ill or on immunomodulatory or immunosuppressive medication. From each donor, 5 to 8 ml of heparinized peripheral whole blood was collected. TCRbeta CDR3 repertoires were sequenced from genomic DNA of adults with common variable immune deficiency (CVID) and healthy adult controls. Diluted blood was subjected to density centrifugation over Hypaque 1077 or Ficoll-Paque for isolation of peripheral blood mononuclear cells. Genomic DNA was extracted from unsorted mononuclear cells by Qiagen column purification or by a centrifugation-based method.

The germline V gene supplies CDR1 MNHNS and CDR2 SASEGT. V gives up 5 bases and J gives up 0 bases, and the segment between their germline ends measures 10 bases. Spanning cysteine to phenylalanine, the CDR3 consists of 14 amino acids. The CDR3 was read in part: 33 bases, with the frame set at base 1. This clone was detected ten times or more. Its antigen has not been determined. The read ends 3 residues shy of where the CDR3 ends; the end is completed using the germline J gene. The V and J genes are TRBV6-1 and TRBJ1-1, with the identity of the D gene unclear. Specimen: peripheral blood mononuclear cells. The TCR was taken from a human donor with common variable immunodeficiency. The covered CDR3 bases are TGTGCCAGCAGTAAAGACATATTGAACACTGAA. Translated, this gives CASSKDILNTE. The entire CDR3 protein is CASSKDILNTEAFF.